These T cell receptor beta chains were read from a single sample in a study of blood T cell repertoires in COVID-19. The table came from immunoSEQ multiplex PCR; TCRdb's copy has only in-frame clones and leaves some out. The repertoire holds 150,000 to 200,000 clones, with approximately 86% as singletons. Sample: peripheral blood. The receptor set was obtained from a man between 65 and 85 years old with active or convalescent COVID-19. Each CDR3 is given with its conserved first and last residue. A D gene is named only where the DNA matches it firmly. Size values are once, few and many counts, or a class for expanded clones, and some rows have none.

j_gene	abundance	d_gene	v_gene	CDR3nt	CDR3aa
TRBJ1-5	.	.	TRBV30	TGTGCCTGGAGTGTAGACACTCTCAATCAGCCCCAGCATTTT	CAWSVDTLNQPQHF
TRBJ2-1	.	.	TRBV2	TGTGCCAGCAGCACTGATAGGACTGGACAGCAATACAATGAGCAGTTCTTC	CASSTDRTGQQYNEQFF
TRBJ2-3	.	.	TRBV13	TGTGCCAGCAGCTCACCGGGACTCCAAACGGGCACAGATACGCAGTATTTT	CASSSPGLQTGTDTQYF
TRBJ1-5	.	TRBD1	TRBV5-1	TGCGCCAGCAGCTTGTCAGGGGGCAGTCAGCCCCAGCATTTT	CASSLSGGSQPQHF
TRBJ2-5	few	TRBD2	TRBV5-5	TGTGCCAGCAGCTCCGCGGGACTAGCGGGACTTTGGGAGACCCAGTACTTC	CASSSAGLAGLWETQYF
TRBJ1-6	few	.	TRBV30	TGTGCCTGGGGGAGCTCCTATAATTCACCCCTCCACTTT	CAWGSSYNSPLHF
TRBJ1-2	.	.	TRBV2	TGTGCCAGCAGTAAGGGACATGCCTATGGCTACACCTTC	CASSKGHAYGYTF
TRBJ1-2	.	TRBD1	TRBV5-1	TGCGCCAGCAGCTTGGGTTGGCGGGGACAGCACAACTATGGCTACACCTTC	CASSLGWRGQHNYGYTF
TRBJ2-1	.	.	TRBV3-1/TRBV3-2	TGTGCCAGCAGCCAAAGGTTCCGGGGTAATGAGCAGTTCTTC	CASSQRFRGNEQFF
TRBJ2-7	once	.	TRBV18	TGTGCCAGCTCACCACCGGTCGGGTCGCAGGGGATCGACGAGCAGTACTTC	CASSPPVGSQGIDEQYF
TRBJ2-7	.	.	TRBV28	TGTGCCAGTTACGGGACACCGAGCTCCTACGAGCAGTACTTC	CASYGTPSSYEQYF
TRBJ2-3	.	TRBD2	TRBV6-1	TGTGCCAGCAGTGGGGGGACTAGCTCCTTAAGTGCAGATACGCAGTATTTT	CASSGGTSSLSADTQYF
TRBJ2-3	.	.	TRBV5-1	TGCGCCAGCAGCTTGAGGCAGGTGGCAGATACGCAGTATTTT	CASSLRQVADTQYF
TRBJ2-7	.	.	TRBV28	TGTGCCAGCAGAACGGGACACCTCTACGAGCAGTACTTC	CASRTGHLYEQYF
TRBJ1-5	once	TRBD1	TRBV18	TGTGCCAGCTCATCCGAACAGGGGGAGCCCCAGCATTTT	CASSSEQGEPQHF
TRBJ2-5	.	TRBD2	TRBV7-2	TGTGCCAGCAGCTCCAGCGGGGGCGTAGGGACCCAGTACTTC	CASSSSGGVGTQYF
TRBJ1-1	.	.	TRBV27	TGTGCCAGCAGTTTAACAGGGCGGGCTGAAGCTTTCTTT	CASSLTGRAEAFF
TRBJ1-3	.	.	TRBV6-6	TGTGCCAGCAAGGGGGAATCGGCTGGAAACACCATATATTTT	CASKGESAGNTIYF
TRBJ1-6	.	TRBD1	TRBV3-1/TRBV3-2	TGTGCCAGCAGCCAACCATGGACAGGGCAAAGGTTTAATTCACCCCTCCACTTT	CASSQPWTGQRFNSPLHF
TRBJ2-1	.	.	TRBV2	TGTGCCAGCAGTGAACGGGGGATCAATGAGCAGTTCTTC	CASSERGINEQFF
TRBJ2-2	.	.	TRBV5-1	TGCGCCAGCAGCTTGCGGACAGTGAGCACCGGGGAGCTGTTTTTT	CASSLRTVSTGELFF
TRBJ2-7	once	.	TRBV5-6	TGTGCCAGCACTAACGGGGTAAACGAGCAGTACTTC	CASTNGVNEQYF
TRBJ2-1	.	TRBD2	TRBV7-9	TGTGCCAGCAGCCCAGAGTCTGGACTAGCGGGAAAAAATGAGCAGTTCTTC	CASSPESGLAGKNEQFF
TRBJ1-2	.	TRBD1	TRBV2	TGTGCCGGAAGACAGGGAGTCGGCTATGGCTACACCTTC	CAGRQGVGYGYTF
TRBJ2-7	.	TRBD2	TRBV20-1	TGCAGTGCTAGTCTTTTCCAAACGCGGGGGGGCCACTCCTACGAGCAGTACTTC	CSASLFQTRGGHSYEQYF
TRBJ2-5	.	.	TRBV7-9	TGTGCCAGCAGCTTAATCTCTCCGCAAGAGACCCAGTACTTC	CASSLISPQETQYF
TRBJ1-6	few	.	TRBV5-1	TGCGCCAGCAGTAAGAGGGACATAACACAACCCACCGCAAATTCACCCCTCCACTTT	CASSKRDITQPTANSPLHF
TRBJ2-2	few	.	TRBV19	TGTGCCAGTCGTACAGGGATGAACACCGGGGAGCTGTTTTTT	CASRTGMNTGELFF
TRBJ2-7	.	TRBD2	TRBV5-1	TGCGCCAGCAGCTCTGGACTAGCGGGAGTTGGCGAGCAGTACTTC	CASSSGLAGVGEQYF
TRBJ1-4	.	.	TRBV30	TGTGCCTGGAGTGAATATCAGGGCCGTGAAAAACTGTTTTTT	CAWSEYQGREKLFF
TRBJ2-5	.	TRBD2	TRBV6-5	TGTGCCAGCAGATCCTCCGGGACTAGCGGGACCCAGTACTTC	CASRSSGTSGTQYF
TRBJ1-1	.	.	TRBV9	TGTGCCAGCAGCCCCCACAGGGCATGGATGGGGAACACTGAAGCTTTCTTT	CASSPHRAWMGNTEAFF
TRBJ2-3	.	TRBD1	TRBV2	TGTGCCAGCAGTAGACAGGGATCCCCAGATACGCAGTATTTT	CASSRQGSPDTQYF
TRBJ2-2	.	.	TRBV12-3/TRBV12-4	TGTGCCAGCTTCGGGGCCGGGGAGCTGTTTTTT	CASFGAGELFF
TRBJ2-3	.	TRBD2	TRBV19	TGTGCCAGTAGTATGGGTCCTAGCGGGGAGGTTAATCCAGATACGCAGTATTTT	CASSMGPSGEVNPDTQYF
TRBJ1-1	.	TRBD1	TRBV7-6	TGTGCCAGCAGCTTAGGCGACAGGGGGAACACTGAAGCTTTCTTT	CASSLGDRGNTEAFF
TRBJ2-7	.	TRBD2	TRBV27	TGTGCCAGCAGTCTGACTAGCGGGAGTTCCTACGAGCAGTACTTC	CASSLTSGSSYEQYF